This T cell receptor (beta chain) was identified in a study of T cell repertoires in cytomegalovirus infection. Turning to the study itself: Shared public TCR beta signatures pointed to both CMV infection and a matching HLA type. Findings and limits, study-wide: Cumulative public TCR beta family frequency identified CMV carriers with the relevant HLA. The study found HLA-C-restricted CMV-specific TCR beta clonotypes dominating the ex vivo response.

Per germline, CDR1 SGHTA and CDR2 FQGNSA. The CDR3 sequence is 13 residues long. Trimming removed 5 bases from V and 2 bases from J, with 8 bases in between. TCRdb re-called the reads through MiXCR, storing one row per CDR3 protein. The data contain almost 500,000 distinct CDR3 sequences, roughly 12% of them singletons. At least ten counts were recorded for this clonotype. The antigen is undetermined. Input material: PBMCs. The chain uses TRBV7-2 and TRBJ2-3, with D possibly TRBD2 on 7 matching bases. The sequence came from a human donor in good health (CMV status not recorded). Some clones in this sample may be carry-over from other donors' samples. CDR3 loop: CASSRGATDTQYF. DNA of the CDR3: TGTGCCAGCAGCCGGGGGGCCACAGATACGCAGTATTTT. The variable domain in full, completed from reference TRBV7-2 and TRBJ2-3, reads GAGVSQSPSNKVTEKGKDVELRCDPISGHTALYWYRQSLGQGLEFLIYFQGNSAPDKSGLPSDRFSAERTGGSVSTLTIQRTQQEDSAVYLCASSRGATDTQYFGPGTRLTVL.